This T cell receptor beta chain was identified during a study of patients and donors after allogeneic stem cell transplantation. The V gene end was trimmed by 5 bases and the J gene end by 6 bases; junction bases not matched to a gene: 9. Germline CDR1 is SGHTA and CDR2 is FQGTGA. The CDR3 loop spans 15 amino acids. MiXCR, run by TCRdb on the RT-PCR reads, gives a single entry per CDR3 protein. In the table there are 410,000 or so distinct CDR3 sequences, approximately 16% of which are singletons. The receptor was isolated from a human donor who was either an allogeneic HSCT recipient or a stem cell or donor lymphocyte infusion donor (not recorded which). It is not recorded whose cells these are; they may come from a transplant donor. The sequenced sample was blood, either unsorted or a sorted T cell fraction (not recorded which). This chain uses TRBV7-3 with TRBJ2-2, with TRBD1 matching over 7 bases. CDR3 region: CASSPRGTVPGELFF. DNA of the CDR3: TGTGCCAGCAGCCCCAGGGGGACAGTTCCCGGGGAGCTGTTTTTT.